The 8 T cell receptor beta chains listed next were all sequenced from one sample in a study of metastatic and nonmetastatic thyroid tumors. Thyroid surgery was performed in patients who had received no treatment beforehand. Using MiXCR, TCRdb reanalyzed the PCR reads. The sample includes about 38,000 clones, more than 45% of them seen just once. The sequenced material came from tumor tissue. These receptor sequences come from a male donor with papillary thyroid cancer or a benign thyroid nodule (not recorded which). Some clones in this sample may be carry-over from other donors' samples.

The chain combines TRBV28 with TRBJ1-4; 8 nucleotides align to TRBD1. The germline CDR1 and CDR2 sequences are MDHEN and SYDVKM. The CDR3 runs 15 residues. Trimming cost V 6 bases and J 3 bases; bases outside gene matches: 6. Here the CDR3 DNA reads TGTGCCAGCAGCCTACAGGGGGGAGCTAATGAAAAACTGTTTTTT. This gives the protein CASSLQGGANEKLFF.

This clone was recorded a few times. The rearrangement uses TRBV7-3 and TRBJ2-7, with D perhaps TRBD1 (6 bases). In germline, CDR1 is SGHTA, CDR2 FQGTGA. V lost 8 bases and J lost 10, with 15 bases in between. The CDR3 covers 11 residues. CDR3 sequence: CASGTKIPQYF. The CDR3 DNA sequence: TGTGCCAGCGGGACAAAGATTCCACAGTACTTC.

CDR3: CASSHTAGNDEQYF. CDR3 bases: TGTGCCAGCAGCCACACGGCAGGGAACGACGAGCAGTACTTC. The V gene is TRBV4-2, the J gene TRBJ2-7; TRBD1 might be the D (5 bases). The V end lost 3 bases, the J end lost 5 bases, and 14 bases lay between the germline ends. The germline gives CDR1 LGHNA, CDR2 YNFKEQ. The CDR3 extends over 14 amino acids.

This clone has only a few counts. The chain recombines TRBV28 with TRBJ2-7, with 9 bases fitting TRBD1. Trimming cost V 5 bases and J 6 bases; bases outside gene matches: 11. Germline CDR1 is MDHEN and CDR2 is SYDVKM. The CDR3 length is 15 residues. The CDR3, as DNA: TGTGCCAGCAGTACCCCGAGGGACAGGGTGAGCGAGCAGTACTTC. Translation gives CASSTPRDRVSEQYF. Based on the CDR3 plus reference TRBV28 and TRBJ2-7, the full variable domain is DVKVTQSSRYLVKRTGEKVFLECVQDMDHENMFWYRQDPGLGLRLIYFSYDVKMKEKGDIPEGYSVSREKKERFSLILESASTNQTSMYLCASSTPRDRVSEQYFGPGTRLTVT.

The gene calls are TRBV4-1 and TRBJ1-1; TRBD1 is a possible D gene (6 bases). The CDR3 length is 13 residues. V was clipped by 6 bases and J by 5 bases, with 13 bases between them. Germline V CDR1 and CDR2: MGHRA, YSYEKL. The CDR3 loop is CASSRGRGTEAFF. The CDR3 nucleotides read TGCGCCAGCAGTAGGGGGAGGGGAACTGAAGCTTTCTTT.

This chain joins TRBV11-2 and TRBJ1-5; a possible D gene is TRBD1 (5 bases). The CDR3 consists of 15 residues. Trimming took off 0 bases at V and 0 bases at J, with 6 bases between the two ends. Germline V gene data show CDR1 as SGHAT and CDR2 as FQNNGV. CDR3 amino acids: CASSLEGVSNQPQHF. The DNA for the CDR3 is TGTGCCAGCAGCTTAGAAGGGGTTAGCAATCAGCCCCAGCATTTT.

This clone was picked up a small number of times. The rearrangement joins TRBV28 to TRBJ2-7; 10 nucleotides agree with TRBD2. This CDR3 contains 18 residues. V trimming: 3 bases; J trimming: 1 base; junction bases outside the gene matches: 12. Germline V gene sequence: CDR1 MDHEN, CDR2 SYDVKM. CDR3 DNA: TGTGCCAGCAGTTTTGGGGGCGGTAGCGGGAGGACTTCCTACGAGCAGTACTTC. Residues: CASSFGGGSGRTSYEQYF.

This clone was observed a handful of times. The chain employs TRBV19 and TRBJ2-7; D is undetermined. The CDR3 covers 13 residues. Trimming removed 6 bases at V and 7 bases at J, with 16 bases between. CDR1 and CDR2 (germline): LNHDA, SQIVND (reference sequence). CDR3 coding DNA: TGTGCCAGTAGGGCGTGTCCCCTCAGGGAGCAGTACTTC. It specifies CASRACPLREQYF.